This T cell receptor beta chain was observed in a study of blood T cell repertoires in COVID-19. Measured with immunoSEQ multiplex PCR; TCRdb has only the in-frame clones, and not every one. The table lists 280,000 or so clones, about 91% of them singletons. From germline, CDR1 is MNHEY and CDR2 SVGEGT. This CDR3 comprises 17 residues. The V end was cut by 6 bases, the J end by 3 bases, with 23 bases between. Sequenced: peripheral blood. The chain joins TRBV6-2 or TRBV6-3 to TRBJ1-1; perhaps TRBD1 as D (6 bases). The source is a woman in her sixties or seventies with acute or convalescent COVID-19. CDR3 sequence reads: CASSPNRGAMDYTEAFF. In DNA, the CDR3 is TGTGCCAGCAGCCCAAACCGGGGGGCTATGGATTACACTGAAGCTTTCTTT.